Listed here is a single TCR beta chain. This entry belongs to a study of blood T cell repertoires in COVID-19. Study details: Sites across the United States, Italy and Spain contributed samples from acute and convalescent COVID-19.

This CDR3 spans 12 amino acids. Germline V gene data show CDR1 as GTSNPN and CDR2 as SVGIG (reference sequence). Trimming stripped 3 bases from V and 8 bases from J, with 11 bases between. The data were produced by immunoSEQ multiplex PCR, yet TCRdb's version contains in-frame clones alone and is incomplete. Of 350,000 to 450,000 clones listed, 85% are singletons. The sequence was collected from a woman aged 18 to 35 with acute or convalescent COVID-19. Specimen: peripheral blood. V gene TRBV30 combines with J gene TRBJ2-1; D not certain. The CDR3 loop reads CAWSIFRDEQFF. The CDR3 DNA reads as TGTGCCTGGAGCATATTTAGAGATGAGCAGTTCTTC.